These T cell receptor beta chains were read from a single sample in a study of CD8 T cells in ankylosing spondylitis. TCRdb redid the calling of the 5' RACE reads with MiXCR, one entry per CDR3 protein. The table shows 350,000 or so distinct CDR3 sequences, with around 10% occurring only once. Sequencing was done on a sample of blood, either unsorted or a sorted T cell fraction (not recorded which). The receptors were sampled from a female donor with ankylosing spondylitis or in good health (not recorded which). Both conserved end residues are part of each CDR3. D genes are given only for firm matches. The size entry is marked missing in some rows and otherwise reads once, few, many or a size class.

v_call,j_call,clone_size,d_call,cdr3_nt,cdr3_aa
TRBV9,TRBJ2-7,many,TRBD1,TGTGCCAGCAGCGTTACAGGGGTTTCGTACGAGCAGTACTTC,CASSVTGVSYEQYF
TRBV6-5,TRBJ1-4,many,TRBD1,TGTGCCAGCAGTTACAGTCCCGGGACAGGGGGCGCGAAGGAAAAACTGTTTTTT,CASSYSPGTGGAKEKLFF
TRBV20-1,TRBJ2-1,many,.,TGCAGTGCTAGAGGAGAGCAGGGTGTGAATGAGCAGTTCTTC,CSARGEQGVNEQFF
TRBV29-1,TRBJ1-2,many,TRBD1,TGCAGCGTTGACGGGACAGGGGATGGCTACACCTTC,CSVDGTGDGYTF
TRBV7-2,TRBJ2-3,many,.,TGTGCCAGCAGCCAATACACAGATACGCAGTATTTT,CASSQYTDTQYF
TRBV7-2,TRBJ2-5,few,TRBD1,TGTGCCAGCAGCTGGACAGGGATCCAAGAGACCCAGTACTTC,CASSWTGIQETQYF
TRBV5-1,TRBJ2-3,.,.,TGCGCCAGCAGCTGGGTTTCTAGCACAGATACGCAGTATTTT,CASSWVSSTDTQYF
TRBV4-1,TRBJ2-1,.,.,TGCGCCAGCAGCCAGTGGGGAAACTCCTACAATGAGCAGTTCTTC,CASSQWGNSYNEQFF
TRBV20-1,TRBJ1-1,many,.,TGCAGTGCCCCACCACTAACTGAAGCTTTCTTT,CSAPPLTEAFF
TRBV5-6,TRBJ1-2,few,.,TGTGCCAGCAGCGCGAGCGGGATAGATGGCTACACCTTC,CASSASGIDGYTF
TRBV5-1,TRBJ2-1,many,.,TGCGCCAGCAGCTTGGGGACAGTTTCCTACAATGAGCAGTTCTTC,CASSLGTVSYNEQFF
TRBV7-3,TRBJ2-1,few,TRBD2,TGTGCCAGCAGCTCTCGACTAGCCAGCAATGAGCAGTTCTTC,CASSSRLASNEQFF
TRBV5-1,TRBJ2-7,.,.,TGCGCCAGCAGCTTGGGAGCGACGACCTACGAGCAGTACTTC,CASSLGATTYEQYF
TRBV10-3,TRBJ1-2,many,.,TGTGCCATCAGTGAGTCGGGTAGGGCCAACTATGGCTACACCTTC,CAISESGRANYGYTF
TRBV20-1,TRBJ1-6,many,.,TGCAGTGCTAGAGATCGGGGGGCATCCTCCTATAATTCACCCCTCCACTTT,CSARDRGASSYNSPLHF
TRBV27,TRBJ2-2,many,TRBD1,TGTGCCAGCCAGCGACAGGGATACACCGGGGAGCTGTTTTTT,CASQRQGYTGELFF
TRBV27,TRBJ1-2,few,.,TGTGCCAGCAGTTTATCTTGGGGGGAGGGGTATGGCTACACCTTC,CASSLSWGEGYGYTF
TRBV18,TRBJ2-3,few,TRBD1,TGTGCCAGCTCACCACTTACGGGACAGCTAATCACAGATACGCAGTATTTT,CASSPLTGQLITDTQYF
TRBV15,TRBJ1-4,many,.,TGTGCCACCAGAATGATACAGGGACCGGCAAATGAAAAACTGTTTTTT,CATRMIQGPANEKLFF
TRBV27,TRBJ1-2,few,.,TGTGCCAGCAGTTTATCGGAGGGATCTAGTGGCTACACCTTC,CASSLSEGSSGYTF
TRBV5-7,TRBJ2-6,many,TRBD1,TGTGCCAGCAGCACCCCCGGGACAGACATCAAGCACTCTGGGGCCAACGTCCTGACTTTC,CASSTPGTDIKHSGANVLTF
TRBV5-1,TRBJ1-1,many,.,TGCGCCAGCAGCTTGGCTTCAAACGCCCAGACCGGTTTCTTT,CASSLASNAQTGFF
TRBV24-1,TRBJ2-3,many,TRBD2,TGTGCCACCAGTGAGACAGGACTAGCGGACCGAAAGGATACGCAGTATTTT,CATSETGLADRKDTQYF
TRBV5-1,TRBJ2-2,few,.,TGCGCCAGCACCCAGACCCAGAACACCGGGGAGCTGTTTTTT,CASTQTQNTGELFF
TRBV12-3/TRBV12-4,TRBJ1-5,few,.,TGTGCCAGCAGTTTTTCGTCACAGGGCGCGGGGCAGCCCCAGCATTTT,CASSFSSQGAGQPQHF
TRBV28,TRBJ1-6,many,.,TGTGCCAGCAGAGGTAATTCACCCCTCCACTTT,CASRGNSPLHF
TRBV20-1,TRBJ1-4,many,TRBD1,TGCAGTGCTCGACAGGGTCAGAGTGAAAAACTGTTTTTT,CSARQGQSEKLFF
TRBV20-1,TRBJ2-1,many,TRBD2,TGCAGTGCTGGGCCCGTAGCGGGCTCCTACAATGAGCAGTTCTTC,CSAGPVAGSYNEQFF
TRBV7-8,TRBJ2-2,many,TRBD1,TGTGCCAGCAGATTGTCCCGGGACAGGGGGAACACCGGGGAGCTGTTTTTT,CASRLSRDRGNTGELFF
TRBV9,TRBJ1-1,many,.,TGTGCCGGCTCAAGAGCGGAAATTGGCACTGAAGCTTTCTTT,CAGSRAEIGTEAFF
TRBV5-1,TRBJ2-7,few,.,TGCGCCAGCAGCTTGGGAAGACCGGTCTACGAGCAGTACTTC,CASSLGRPVYEQYF
TRBV20-1,TRBJ1-5,many,.,TGCAGCCTCTGTCAGCCCCAGCATTTT,CSLCQPQHF
TRBV20-1,TRBJ2-1,many,.,TGCAGTGCTAGTAGGACGCCCGACTACAATGAGCAGTTCTTC,CSASRTPDYNEQFF
TRBV28,TRBJ2-5,many,.,TGTGCCAGCAGTTTAGGGGGACAATCGGAGACCCAGTACTTC,CASSLGGQSETQYF
TRBV20-1,TRBJ2-5,.,TRBD1,TGCAGTGCTGGGACAGCCGGTCGGGAGACCCAGTACTTC,CSAGTAGRETQYF
TRBV20-1,TRBJ1-1,many,.,TGCAGTGCCCAGGGCTACGCTGAAGCTTTCTTT,CSAQGYAEAFF
TRBV20-1,TRBJ2-1,many,.,TGCAGTGCTAGAGATTTAGGAGACTGGTCCTACAATGAGCAGTTCTTC,CSARDLGDWSYNEQFF
TRBV9,TRBJ2-1,many,TRBD2,TGTGCCAGCAGCCCGAAATTTGGGACTAGCGGGGCGTATGAGCAGTTCTTC,CASSPKFGTSGAYEQFF
TRBV6-1,TRBJ1-2,.,TRBD1,TGTGCCAGCAGCGCGAATATGGGACAGGGGTATGGCTACACCTTC,CASSANMGQGYGYTF
TRBV6-2/TRBV6-3,TRBJ2-1,few,TRBD2,TGTGCCAGCAGTTCAAGCGGGGGCCCCTACAATGAGCAGTTCTTC,CASSSSGGPYNEQFF
TRBV6-7,TRBJ2-1,.,.,TGTGCCAGCAGCCTAGCTTTTAGGGAGCAGTTCTTC,CASSLAFREQFF
TRBV20-1,TRBJ1-2,many,.,TGCAGTGGAGCGGGGGGCGCAGGAGGCTACACCTTC,CSGAGGAGGYTF
TRBV6-1,TRBJ2-2,.,.,TGTGCCACCTCAGGACGGATCCCCAACACCGGGGAGCTGTTTTTT,CATSGRIPNTGELFF
TRBV4-2,TRBJ2-3,many,TRBD2,TGTGCCAGCAGCCAAGATCCTAGCGGGAGTGGGATAGATACGCAGTATTTT,CASSQDPSGSGIDTQYF
TRBV30,TRBJ2-2,.,.,TGTGCCTGGAGCGGTTGGGGGACCATCACCGGGGAGCTGTTTTTT,CAWSGWGTITGELFF
TRBV5-8,TRBJ2-1,many,TRBD2,TGTGCCAGCAGCCGGACTAGCGGGGTCCCCTACAATGAGCAGTTCTTC,CASSRTSGVPYNEQFF
TRBV4-1,TRBJ2-7,many,.,TGCGCCAGCAGCCAAGAGGTCACCAGCTACGAGCAGTACTTC,CASSQEVTSYEQYF